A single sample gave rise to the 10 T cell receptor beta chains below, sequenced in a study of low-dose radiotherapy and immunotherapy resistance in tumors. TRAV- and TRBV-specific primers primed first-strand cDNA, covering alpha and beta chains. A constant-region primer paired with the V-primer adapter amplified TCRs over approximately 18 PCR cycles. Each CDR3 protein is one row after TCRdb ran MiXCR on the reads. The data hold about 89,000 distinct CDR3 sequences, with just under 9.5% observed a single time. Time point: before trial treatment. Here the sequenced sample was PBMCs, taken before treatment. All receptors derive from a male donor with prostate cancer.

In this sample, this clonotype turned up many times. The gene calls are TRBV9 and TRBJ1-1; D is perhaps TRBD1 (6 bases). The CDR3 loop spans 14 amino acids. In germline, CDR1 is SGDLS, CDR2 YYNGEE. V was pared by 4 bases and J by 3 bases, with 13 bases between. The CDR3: CASSRDTWDTEAFF. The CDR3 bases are TGTGCCAGCAGCCGGGACACTTGGGACACTGAAGCTTTCTTT. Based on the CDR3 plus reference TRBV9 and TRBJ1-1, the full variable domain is DSGVTQTPKHLITATGQRVTLRCSPRSGDLSVYWYQQSLDQGLQFLIQYYNGEERAKGNILERFSAQQFPDLHSELNLSSLELGDSALYFCASSRDTWDTEAFFGQGTRLTVV.

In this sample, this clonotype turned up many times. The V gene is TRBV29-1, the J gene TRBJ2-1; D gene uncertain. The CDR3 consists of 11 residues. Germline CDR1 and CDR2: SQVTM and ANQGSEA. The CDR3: CCCVVNNEQFF. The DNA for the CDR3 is TGCTGTTGTGTAGTGAACAATGAGCAGTTCTTC.

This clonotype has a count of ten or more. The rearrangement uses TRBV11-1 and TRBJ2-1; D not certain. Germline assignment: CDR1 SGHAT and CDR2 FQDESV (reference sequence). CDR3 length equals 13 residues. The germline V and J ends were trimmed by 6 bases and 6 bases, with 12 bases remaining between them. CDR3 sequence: CASSGKGLNEQFF. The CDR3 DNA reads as TGTGCCAGCAGTGGGAAAGGGCTCAATGAGCAGTTCTTC.

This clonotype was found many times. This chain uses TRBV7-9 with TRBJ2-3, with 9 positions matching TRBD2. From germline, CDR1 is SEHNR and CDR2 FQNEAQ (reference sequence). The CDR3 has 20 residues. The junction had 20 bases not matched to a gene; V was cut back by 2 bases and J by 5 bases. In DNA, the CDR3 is TGTGCCAGCAGCTTACTCATAACCTCGTTTAGCGGGAGTCTCGGAGATACGCAGTATTTT. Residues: CASSLLITSFSGSLGDTQYF.

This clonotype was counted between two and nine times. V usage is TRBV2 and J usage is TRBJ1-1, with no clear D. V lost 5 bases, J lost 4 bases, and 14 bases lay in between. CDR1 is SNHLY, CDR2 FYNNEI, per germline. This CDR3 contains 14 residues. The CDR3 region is CASSIGEVITEAFF. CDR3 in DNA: TGTGCCAGCAGTATCGGGGAAGTAATCACTGAAGCTTTCTTT.

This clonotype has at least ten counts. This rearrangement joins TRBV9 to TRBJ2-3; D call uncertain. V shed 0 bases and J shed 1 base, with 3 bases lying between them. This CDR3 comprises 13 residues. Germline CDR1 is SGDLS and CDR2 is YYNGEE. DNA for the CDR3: TGTGCCAGCAGCGTAGGAGGCACAGATACGCAGTATTTT. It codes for CASSVGGTDTQYF.

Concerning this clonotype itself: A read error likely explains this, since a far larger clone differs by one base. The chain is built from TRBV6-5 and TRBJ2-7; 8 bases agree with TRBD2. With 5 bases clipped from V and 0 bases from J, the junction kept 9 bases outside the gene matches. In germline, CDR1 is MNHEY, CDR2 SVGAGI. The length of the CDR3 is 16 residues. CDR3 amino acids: CASSPGVGTSSYEQYF. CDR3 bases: TGTGCCAGCAGTCCAGGGGTGGGGACTAGCTCCTACGAGCAGTACTTC.

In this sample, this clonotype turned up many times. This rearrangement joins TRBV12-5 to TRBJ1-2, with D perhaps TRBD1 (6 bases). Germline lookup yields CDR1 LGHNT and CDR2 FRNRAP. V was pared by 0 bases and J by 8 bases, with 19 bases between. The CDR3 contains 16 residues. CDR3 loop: CASGLVLRGQGYGYTF. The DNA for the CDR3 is TGTGCTAGTGGTTTGGTACTAAGGGGCCAGGGGTACGGCTACACCTTC.

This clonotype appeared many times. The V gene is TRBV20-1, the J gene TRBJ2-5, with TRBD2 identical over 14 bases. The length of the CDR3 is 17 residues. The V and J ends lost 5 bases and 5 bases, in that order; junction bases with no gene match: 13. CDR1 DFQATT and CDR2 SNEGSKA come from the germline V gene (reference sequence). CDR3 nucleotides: TGCAGTGCTCTTGGCGGGGGACTAGCGGGAGTCTGGGAGACCCAGTACTTC. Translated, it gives CSALGGGLAGVWETQYF.

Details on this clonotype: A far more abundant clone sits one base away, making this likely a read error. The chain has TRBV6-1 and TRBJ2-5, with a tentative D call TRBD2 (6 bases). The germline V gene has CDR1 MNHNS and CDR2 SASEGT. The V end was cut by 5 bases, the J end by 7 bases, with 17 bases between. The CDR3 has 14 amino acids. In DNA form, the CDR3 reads TGTGCCAGCAGTCCTCAGGCGGGGCGAGTGACCCAGTACTTC. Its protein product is CASSPQAGRVTQYF.